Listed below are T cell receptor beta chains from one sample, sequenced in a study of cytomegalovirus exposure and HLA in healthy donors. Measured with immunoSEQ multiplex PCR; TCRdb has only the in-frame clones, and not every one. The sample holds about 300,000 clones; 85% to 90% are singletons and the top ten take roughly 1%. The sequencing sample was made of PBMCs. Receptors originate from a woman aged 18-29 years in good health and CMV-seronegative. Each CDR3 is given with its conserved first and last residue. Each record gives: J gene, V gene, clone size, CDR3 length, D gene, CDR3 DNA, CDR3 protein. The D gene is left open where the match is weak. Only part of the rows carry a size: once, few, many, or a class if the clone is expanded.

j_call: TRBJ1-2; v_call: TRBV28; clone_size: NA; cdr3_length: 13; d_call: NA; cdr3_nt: TGTGCCAGCAAAACAGATCCAGACTATGGCTACACCTTC; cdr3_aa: CASKTDPDYGYTF
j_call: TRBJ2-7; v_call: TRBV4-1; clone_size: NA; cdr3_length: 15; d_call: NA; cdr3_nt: TGCGCCAGAATCCTCGGGGGGCTGATCTCCTACGAGCAGTACTTC; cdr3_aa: CARILGGLISYEQYF
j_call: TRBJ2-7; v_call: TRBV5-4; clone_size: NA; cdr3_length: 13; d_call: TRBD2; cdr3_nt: TGTGCCAGCAGCCTGACTAGCGGCTACGAGCAGTACTTC; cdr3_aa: CASSLTSGYEQYF
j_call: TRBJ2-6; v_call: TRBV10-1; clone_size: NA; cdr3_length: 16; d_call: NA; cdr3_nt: TGCGCCAGCAGTGAGGGAGGGAAATCTGGGGCCAACGTCCTGACTTTC; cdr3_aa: CASSEGGKSGANVLTF
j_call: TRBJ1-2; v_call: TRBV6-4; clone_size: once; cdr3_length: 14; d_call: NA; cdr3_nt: TGTGCCAGCAGTGACTCATGGGGCAACGGTGGCTACACCTTC; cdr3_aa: CASSDSWGNGGYTF
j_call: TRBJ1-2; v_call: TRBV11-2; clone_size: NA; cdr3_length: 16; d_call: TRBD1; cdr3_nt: TGTGCCAGCAGCTCCCGAGACAGGGGGCGCGGATATGGCTACACCTTC; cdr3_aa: CASSSRDRGRGYGYTF
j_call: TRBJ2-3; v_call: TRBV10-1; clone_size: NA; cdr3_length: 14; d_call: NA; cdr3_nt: TGCGCCAGCAGTGATAGCACGGGAGCCGATACGCAGTATTTT; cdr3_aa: CASSDSTGADTQYF
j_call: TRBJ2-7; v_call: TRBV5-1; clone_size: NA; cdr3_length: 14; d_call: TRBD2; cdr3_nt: TGCGCCAGCAGCTCTTCTAGCGGGAACTACGAGCAGTACTTC; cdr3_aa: CASSSSSGNYEQYF
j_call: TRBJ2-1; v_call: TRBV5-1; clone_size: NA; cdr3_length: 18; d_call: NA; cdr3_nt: TGCGCCAGCAGCTCCGGATGGGCTCAGAGAACCTCCTACAATGAGCAGTTCTTC; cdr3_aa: CASSSGWAQRTSYNEQFF
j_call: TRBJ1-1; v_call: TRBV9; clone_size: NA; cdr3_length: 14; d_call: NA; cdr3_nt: TGTGCCAGCAGCGTAGACGTGGGGGGTACTGAAGCTTTCTTT; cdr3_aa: CASSVDVGGTEAFF
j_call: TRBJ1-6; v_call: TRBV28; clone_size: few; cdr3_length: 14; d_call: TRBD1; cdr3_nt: TGTGCCAGCAGAACCGGGACAGGGATTTCACCCCTCCACTTT; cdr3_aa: CASRTGTGISPLHF
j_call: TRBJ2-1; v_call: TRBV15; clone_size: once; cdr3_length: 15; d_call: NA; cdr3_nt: TGTGCCACCAGCAGAGATCCTACGTGGGGCGATGAGCAGTTCTTC; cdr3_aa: CATSRDPTWGDEQFF
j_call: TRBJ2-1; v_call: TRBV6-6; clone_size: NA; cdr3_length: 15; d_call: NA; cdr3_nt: TGTGCCAGCAGTTACTCGAAACGAGGTTACAATGAGCAGTTCTTC; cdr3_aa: CASSYSKRGYNEQFF
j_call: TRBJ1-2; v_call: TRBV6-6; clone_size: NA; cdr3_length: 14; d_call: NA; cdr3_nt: TGTGCCAGCAGCCCCGTGGGACTTAACTATGGCTACACCTTC; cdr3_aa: CASSPVGLNYGYTF
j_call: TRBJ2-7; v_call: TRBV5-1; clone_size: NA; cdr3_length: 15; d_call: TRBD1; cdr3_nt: TGCGCCAGCAGCTCTCAGGGACAGGGGGCGTGGGAGCAGTACTTC; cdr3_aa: CASSSQGQGAWEQYF
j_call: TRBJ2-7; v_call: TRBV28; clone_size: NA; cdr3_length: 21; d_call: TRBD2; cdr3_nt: TGTGCCAGCAGTTTATCCTGGGGACCGGGACTAGCGGTCCCGTTCTCCTACGAGCAGTACTTC; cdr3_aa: CASSLSWGPGLAVPFSYEQYF
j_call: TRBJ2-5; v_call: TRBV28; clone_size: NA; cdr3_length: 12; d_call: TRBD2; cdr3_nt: TGTGCCAGCGCGGGAGATCGAGAGACCCAGTACTTC; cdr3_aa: CASAGDRETQYF
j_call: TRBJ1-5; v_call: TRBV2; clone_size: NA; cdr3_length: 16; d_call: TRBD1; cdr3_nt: TGTGCCAGCAGTGAAGGGACAGGGGGATCTAGTCAGCCCCAGCATTTT; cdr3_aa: CASSEGTGGSSQPQHF
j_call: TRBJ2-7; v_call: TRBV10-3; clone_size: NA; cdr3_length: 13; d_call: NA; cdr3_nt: TGTGCCATCAGTGAGTCGACAGACTACGAGCAGTACTTC; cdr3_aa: CAISESTDYEQYF
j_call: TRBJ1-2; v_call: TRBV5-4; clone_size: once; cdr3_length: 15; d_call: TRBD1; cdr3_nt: TGTGCCAGCAGCTTGCGACAGGGCATCCTCTATGGCTACACCTTC; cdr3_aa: CASSLRQGILYGYTF
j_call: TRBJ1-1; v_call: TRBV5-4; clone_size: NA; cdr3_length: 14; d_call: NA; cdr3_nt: TGTGCCAGCAGAAGCCTTACAGTGAACACTGAAGCTTTCTTT; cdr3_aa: CASRSLTVNTEAFF
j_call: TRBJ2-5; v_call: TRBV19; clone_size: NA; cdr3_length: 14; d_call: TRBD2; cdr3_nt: TGTGCCAGTACTGGGGGGGGGTACCAAGAGACCCAGTACTTC; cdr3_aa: CASTGGGYQETQYF
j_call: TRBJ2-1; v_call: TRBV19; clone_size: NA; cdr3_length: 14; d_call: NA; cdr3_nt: TGTGCCAGTAGCGGGACTCACCGAATCAATGAGCAGTTCTTC; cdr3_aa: CASSGTHRINEQFF
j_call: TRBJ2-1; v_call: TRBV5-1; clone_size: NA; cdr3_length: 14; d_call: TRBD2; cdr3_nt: TGCGCCAGCACAATAGCGGGAGCCACCAATGAGCAGTTCTTC; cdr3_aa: CASTIAGATNEQFF
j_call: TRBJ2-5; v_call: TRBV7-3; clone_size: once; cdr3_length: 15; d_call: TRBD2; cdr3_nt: TGTGCCAGCAGCCCGAACCTAGGGACTAACAAGACCCAGTACTTC; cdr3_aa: CASSPNLGTNKTQYF
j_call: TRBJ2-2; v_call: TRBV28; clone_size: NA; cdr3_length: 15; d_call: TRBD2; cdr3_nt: TGTGCCAGCAGACTAGCGGGAGGGCAGCACGGGGAGCTGTTTTTT; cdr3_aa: CASRLAGGQHGELFF
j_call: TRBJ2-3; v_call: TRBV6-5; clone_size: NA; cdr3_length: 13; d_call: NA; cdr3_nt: TGTGCCAGTTTAGCGGTTAGCACAGATACGCAGTATTTT; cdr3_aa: CASLAVSTDTQYF
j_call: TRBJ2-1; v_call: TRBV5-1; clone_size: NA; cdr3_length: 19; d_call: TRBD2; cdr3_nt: TGCGCCAGCAGCTTGGCTAGCGGGACTAGCGGGAGCTCCTACAATGAGCAGTTCTTC; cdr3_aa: CASSLASGTSGSSYNEQFF
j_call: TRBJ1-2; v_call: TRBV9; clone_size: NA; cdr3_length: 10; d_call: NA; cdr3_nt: TGTGCCAGCAGCGGCGATGGCTACACCTTC; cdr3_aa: CASSGDGYTF
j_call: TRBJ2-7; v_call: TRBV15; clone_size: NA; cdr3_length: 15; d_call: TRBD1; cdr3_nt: TGTGCCACCAGCAGCAGGGACAGGCCGGACTACGAGCAGTACTTC; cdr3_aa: CATSSRDRPDYEQYF